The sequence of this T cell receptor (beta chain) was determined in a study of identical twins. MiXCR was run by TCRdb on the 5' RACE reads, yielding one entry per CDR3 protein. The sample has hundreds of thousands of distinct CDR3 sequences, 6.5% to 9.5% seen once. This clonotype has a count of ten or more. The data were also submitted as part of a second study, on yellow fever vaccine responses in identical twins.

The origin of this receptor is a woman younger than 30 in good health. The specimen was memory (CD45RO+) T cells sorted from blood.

The CDR3 reads CASSEGRSLNTEAFF. CDR3 nucleotides: TGTGCCAGCAGTGAAGGTCGTTCATTAAACACTGAAGCTTTCTTT. V usage is TRBV6-1 and J usage is TRBJ1-1; D unresolved. The germline V and J ends were trimmed by 1 base and 2 bases, with 11 bases remaining between them. CDR3 size: 15 residues. Germline CDR1 MNHNS, CDR2 SASEGT.